Presented here are 29 T cell receptor beta chains from one specimen sequenced in a study of CD8+ T cells in alopecia areata. As the sequencing template, cDNA was produced by extracting RNA and reverse transcribing it. TCRdb's copy holds only in-frame clones and misses some; the assay was immunoSEQ multiplex PCR. Here the sample spans 150,000 to 200,000 clones, roughly 58% being singletons. Indicated treatment: oral pan-JAK inhibitor, 5-10 mg twice daily. Sequencing used CD4+ T cells sorted from blood, obtained at approximately week 55, from a patient treated with tofacitinib. The receptor source for this set is a human donor with alopecia areata.

The chain has TRBV5-6 and TRBJ2-3, with 7 bases identical to TRBD2. The CDR3 is 16 amino acids. Losses at the gene ends were 0 bases for V and 1 base for J; bases not matched to a gene: 5. The germline V gene encodes CDR1 SGHDT and CDR2 YYEEEE. CDR3 bases: TGTGCCAGCAGCTTGGCCGGACTAGAGGGCACAGATACGCAGTATTTT. This sequence encodes CASSLAGLEGTDTQYF.

This chain joins TRBV29-1 and TRBJ2-7; 7 positions match TRBD1. The CDR3 loop spans 13 amino acids. Trimming at V came to 7 bases and at J to 3 bases, leaving 9 bases not matched to a gene. The germline CDR1 and CDR2 sequences are SQVTM and ANQGSEA. The CDR3 is CSAGQANYYEQYF. The CDR3 DNA reads as TGCAGCGCCGGACAGGCTAACTACTACGAGCAGTACTTC.

The rearrangement joins TRBV4-1 to TRBJ1-2; D is unclear. Per germline, CDR1 MGHRA and CDR2 YSYEKL. Trimming pared 0 bases from V and 4 bases from J, leaving 9 bases between. CDR3 length: 14 amino acids. CDR3 DNA sequence: TGCGCCAGCAGCCAAGAGGAGGGTACCTATGGCTACACCTTC. Its translation is CASSQEEGTYGYTF.

The genes are TRBV5-1 and TRBJ2-2; D remains ambiguous. The V end was cut by 5 bases, the J end by 1 base, with 12 bases between. CDR1 is SGHRS and CDR2 is YFSETQ in the germline V gene. This CDR3 spans 15 amino acids. CDR3 amino acids: CASSVGRQNTGELFF. For the CDR3, the DNA is TGCGCCAGCAGTGTCGGGCGACAGAACACCGGGGAGCTGTTTTTT.

The V call is TRBV7-2, the J call TRBJ1-1, with D tentatively TRBD1 (5 bases). CDR1 is SGHTA and CDR2 is FQGNSA in the germline V gene. V was clipped by 3 bases and J by 4 bases, with 12 bases between them. This CDR3 region has 14 residues. The DNA for the CDR3 is TGTGCCAGCAGCTTGATCGGCGACAGCACTGAAGCTTTCTTT. It is translated as CASSLIGDSTEAFF.

The gene calls are TRBV29-1 and TRBJ1-1; no definite D call. The CDR3 covers 13 residues. The germline CDR1 and CDR2 sequences are SQVTM and ANQGSEA. Trimming shortened V by 6 bases and J by 9 bases, and 20 bases separated the two germline ends. The CDR3 DNA is TGCAGCGTCAATACACTGATCTCCGGGAAAGCTTTCTTT. Protein sequence: CSVNTLISGKAFF.

There are a few counts of this clone. The chain recombines TRBV7-2 with TRBJ1-5, with 7 bases that match TRBD1. This CDR3 contains 14 residues. Germline CDR1 and CDR2: SGHTA and FQGNSA. V lost 3 bases and J lost 1; bases outside the gene matches: 0. The CDR3 nucleotides are TGTGCCAGCAGCTTGACAGGGAGCAATCAGCCCCAGCATTTT. This encodes CASSLTGSNQPQHF.

Only a few counts were recorded for this clone. J is TRBJ2-5 and V is TRBV30; D perhaps matches TRBD1 (7 bases). The CDR3 has 13 amino acids. V shed 5 bases and J shed 1 base, with 11 bases lying between them. In germline, CDR1 is GTSNPN, CDR2 SVGIG (reference sequence). The CDR3 DNA follows: TGTGCCTGGGACAGGGACTTCCAAGAGACCCAGTACTTC. Residues: CAWDRDFQETQYF.

This chain connects TRBV15 to TRBJ2-5; possibly TRBD2 for D (5 bases). The V and J ends lost 0 bases and 4 bases respectively, with 12 bases between them. Germline V lookup: CDR1 LNHNV, CDR2 YYDKDF (reference sequence). The CDR3 totals 15 residues. CDR3 sequence (DNA): TGTGCCACCAGCAGAGATAAAGCGGTGGGAGAGACCCAGTACTTC. This codes for CATSRDKAVGETQYF. Combining the CDR3 with reference TRBV15 and TRBJ2-5 gives the whole variable domain DAMVIQNPRYQVTQFGKPVTLSCSQTLNHNVMYWYQQKSSQAPKLLFHYYDKDFNNEADTPDNFQSRRPNTSFCFLDIRSPGLGDTAMYLCATSRDKAVGETQYFGPGTRLLVL.

This clone was observed a few times. The chain couples TRBV5-1 to TRBJ2-5, with D maybe TRBD1 (6 bases). V gave up 4 bases and J gave up 1 base, with 11 bases separating them. The CDR3 is 14 residues long. Germline CDR1 reads SGHRS; CDR2 reads YFSETQ. CDR3 loop: CASSPGASQETQYF. CDR3 bases: TGCGCCAGCAGCCCAGGGGCCTCCCAAGAGACCCAGTACTTC.

The chain couples TRBV5-1 to TRBJ2-6, with 12 bases lining up with TRBD1. The trim removed 4 bases at V and 2 bases at J, leaving 7 bases unmatched. The CDR3 sequence is 18 residues long. CDR1 SGHRS and CDR2 YFSETQ come from the germline V gene. The CDR3 protein is CASSPGTGGLAGANVLTF. The CDR3, as DNA: TGCGCCAGCAGCCCCGGGACAGGGGGCTTGGCTGGGGCCAACGTCCTGACTTTC.

V usage is TRBV5-1 and J usage is TRBJ1-1; D perhaps matches TRBD1 (5 bases). Germline-derived CDR1 and CDR2 are SGHRS and YFSETQ. The CDR3 has 14 residues. V lost 5 bases and J 2 bases, leaving 13 bases between the germline ends. CDR3 DNA sequence: TGCGCCAGCAGAACCGACGGGGCTAACACTGAAGCTTTCTTT. Translated: CASRTDGANTEAFF.

The rearrangement joins TRBV20-1 to TRBJ2-5; D might be TRBD2 (6 bases). The CDR3 is made up of 10 amino acids. CDR1 and CDR2 (germline): DFQATT, SNEGSKA (reference sequence). Between the trimmed V and J ends, which lost 1 base and 12 bases, there was a span of 9 bases. This chain's CDR3 is CSARGGGEYF. The CDR3 DNA is TGCAGTGCTAGAGGCGGCGGGGAGTACTTC.

The chain is built from TRBV15 and TRBJ2-7, with 11 nucleotides matching TRBD2. Looked up from germline, CDR1 is LNHNV and CDR2 is YYDKDF (reference sequence). The ends lost 1 base at V and 6 bases at J; junction bases unmatched: 5. The CDR3 totals 15 residues. The chain's CDR3 is CATSRGLAGLSEQYF. Written as DNA, the CDR3 is TGTGCCACCAGCAGAGGACTAGCGGGGCTCTCCGAGCAGTACTTC. The whole variable domain, remainder taken from reference TRBV15 and TRBJ2-7, is DAMVIQNPRYQVTQFGKPVTLSCSQTLNHNVMYWYQQKSSQAPKLLFHYYDKDFNNEADTPDNFQSRRPNTSFCFLDIRSPGLGDTAMYLCATSRGLAGLSEQYFGPGTRLTVT.

The chain combines TRBV4-1 with TRBJ2-7; TRBD2 might be the D (6 bases). Germline V gene data show CDR1 as MGHRA and CDR2 as YSYEKL. The CDR3 sequence is 15 residues long. V lost 1 base and J lost 6, with 16 bases in between. The DNA of the CDR3 is TGCGCCAGCAGCCAAGCCAATCTACTAGCTTCCGAGCAGTACTTC. Protein: CASSQANLLASEQYF.

This clone was seen a few times. The V call is TRBV5-6, the J call TRBJ2-2, with TRBD2 matching 8 bases. Germline-derived CDR1 and CDR2 are SGHDT and YYEEEE. Losses at the gene ends were 3 bases for V and 0 bases for J; bases not matched to a gene: 1. The CDR3 sequence is 15 residues long. This CDR3 is CASSSTSANTGELFF. CDR3 nucleotide sequence: TGTGCCAGCAGCTCGACTAGCGCGAACACCGGGGAGCTGTTTTTT.

This clone has only a few counts. The V gene is TRBV29-1, the J gene TRBJ2-1; 9 bases are shared with TRBD1. The V segment lost 8 bases and the J segment 4 bases; nucleotides outside the gene matches: 12. Looked up from germline, CDR1 is SQVTM and CDR2 is ANQGSEA. This CDR3 has 15 residues. The CDR3 DNA is TGCAGCACTACAGGGGGCTCCGCCCCTTACAATGAGCAGTTCTTC. Translation: CSTTGGSAPYNEQFF.

V gene TRBV5-4 combines with J gene TRBJ2-5, with 8 nucleotides matching TRBD2. The CDR3 length is 15 residues. Germline-derived CDR1 and CDR2 are SGHNT and YYREEE (reference sequence). V shed 1 base, J shed 5 bases, and the junction held 7 bases outside the gene matches. This CDR3 reads CASSLRLAGGETQYF. CDR3 DNA sequence: TGTGCCAGCAGCTTGAGGCTAGCGGGCGGGGAGACCCAGTACTTC.

The chain recombines TRBV9 with TRBJ2-2; no clear D. This CDR3 comprises 12 residues. V was clipped by 6 bases and J by 0 bases, with 3 bases between them. Germline lookup yields CDR1 SGDLS and CDR2 YYNGEE. The CDR3: CASNANTGELFF. CDR3 nucleotides: TGTGCCAGCAACGCGAACACCGGGGAGCTGTTTTTT.

The V gene is TRBV4-1, the J gene TRBJ2-2, with 7 bases lining up with TRBD1. V shed 3 bases, J shed 8 bases, and the junction held 3 bases outside the gene matches. The germline V gene encodes CDR1 MGHRA and CDR2 YSYEKL. CDR3 length: 13 residues. The CDR3 nucleotides read TGCGCCAGCAGCCACGAGGGACAGGGGGAGCTGTTTTTT. The encoded protein is CASSHEGQGELFF.

The chain joins TRBV5-1 to TRBJ1-6, with D uncertain. The CDR3 is 15 residues long. V was cut by 2 bases and J by 2 bases, with 8 bases left in between. Per the germline V gene, CDR1 is SGHRS and CDR2 is YFSETQ. This CDR3 reads CASSFTDAYNSPLHF. The CDR3 DNA follows: TGCGCCAGCAGCTTTACAGACGCCTATAATTCACCCCTCCACTTT.

This clone has just one count. This chain joins TRBV6-1 and TRBJ2-3; the D gene could be TRBD1 or TRBD2 (6 bases each). Germline CDR1 and CDR2: MNHNS and SASEGT. The V gene lost 2 bases and the J gene lost 9 bases, with 12 bases spanning the gap. This CDR3 region has 13 residues. The CDR3 nucleotides read TGTGCCAGCAGTGAAAGGGGGGCTGGGACGCAGTATTTT. Protein sequence: CASSERGAGTQYF.

This clone was observed a few times. The V gene is TRBV27, the J gene TRBJ2-7; D is uncertain. V was trimmed by 3 bases and J by 6 bases, leaving 12 bases between them. The CDR3 totals 13 residues. The germline gives CDR1 MNHEY, CDR2 SMNVEV (reference sequence). The CDR3 region is CASSFLIAGEQYF. CDR3 sequence (DNA): TGTGCCAGCAGTTTCCTTATCGCTGGCGAGCAGTACTTC.

V gene TRBV7-2 combines with J gene TRBJ1-6; 7 nucleotides align to TRBD1. The germline V gene has CDR1 SGHTA and CDR2 FQGNSA. The CDR3 contains 16 residues. J gave up 0 bases and V 5 bases, and 4 bases lay outside the gene matches. CDR3 sequence (DNA): TGTGCCAGCAGCAGACAGGGTGGCTCCTATAATTCACCCCTCCACTTT. This encodes CASSRQGGSYNSPLHF.

The rearrangement links TRBV29-1 to TRBJ2-3; the match to TRBD2 covers 11 bases. The CDR3 is 13 amino acids. The trim removed 5 bases at V and 4 bases at J, leaving 2 bases unmatched. Germline CDR1 is SQVTM and CDR2 is ANQGSEA. In nucleotides, the CDR3 is TGCAGCGTTACGGGACTAGCGGCAGATACGCAGTATTTT. The encoded protein is CSVTGLAADTQYF.

In this sample, this clone turned up a few times. The chain is built from TRBV5-1 and TRBJ2-5, with unresolved D. The CDR3 covers 14 residues. Trimming cost V 3 bases and J 4 bases, with 13 bases left between them. CDR1 is SGHRS, CDR2 YFSETQ, per germline. CDR3 in amino acids: CASSYGPLGETQYF. CDR3 DNA: TGCGCCAGCAGCTACGGGCCGCTCGGAGAGACCCAGTACTTC.

This CDR3 reads CSVSDSIKSPQHF. DNA for the CDR3: TGCAGCGTCAGTGACAGTATAAAAAGTCCCCAGCATTTT. This chain uses TRBV29-1 with TRBJ1-5, with D perhaps matching TRBD1 (5 bases). Germline V lookup: CDR1 SQVTM, CDR2 ANQGSEA. The CDR3 sequence is 13 residues long. The V and J ends lost 6 bases and 10 bases respectively, with 19 bases between them.

The V and J genes are TRBV10-3 and TRBJ2-7, with unresolved D. Germline CDR1 reads ENHRY; CDR2 reads SYGVKD. The CDR3 totals 12 residues. Trimming pared 7 bases from V and 4 bases from J, leaving 11 bases between. CDR3 amino acids: CAIKDTGYEQYF. The CDR3 DNA follows: TGTGCCATCAAAGACACTGGATACGAGCAGTACTTC.

This clone occurred a few times. The chain is built from TRBV7-2 and TRBJ2-5, with TRBD2 as a possible D gene (5 bases). Germline-derived CDR1 and CDR2 are SGHTA and FQGNSA. The CDR3 totals 13 residues. V shed 3 bases and J shed 5 bases, with 10 bases lying between them. This chain's CDR3 is CASSFYGMETQYF. The CDR3 nucleotides read TGTGCCAGCAGCTTCTACGGGATGGAGACCCAGTACTTC.